This paragraph reports one T cell receptor (beta chain). The data belong to a study of blood T cell repertoires in COVID-19. Original handling: Reference gene primer amplification gave nucleated cell count estimates. Sequencing was performed with immunoSEQ multiplex PCR; in TCRdb, only in-frame clones are kept and a portion is missing. V and J calls and clone size are given by that table; D and trimming were obtained from the DNA. The data hold about 370,000 clones, with about 89% observed a single time. This clonotype was obtained from a woman in her thirties with COVID-19, enrolled during active disease. The sample was peripheral blood.

The CDR3 DNA is TGTGCCAGTAGGCGGGGGCCAGGGCCCTACAATGAGCAGTTCTTC. This codes for CASRRGPGPYNEQFF. The rearrangement uses TRBV19 and TRBJ2-1; D is possibly TRBD2 (7 bases). Trimming left V 6 bases short and J 2 bases short, with 14 bases between. CDR1 is LNHDA and CDR2 is SQIVND in the germline V gene (reference sequence). CDR3 length: 15 amino acids.